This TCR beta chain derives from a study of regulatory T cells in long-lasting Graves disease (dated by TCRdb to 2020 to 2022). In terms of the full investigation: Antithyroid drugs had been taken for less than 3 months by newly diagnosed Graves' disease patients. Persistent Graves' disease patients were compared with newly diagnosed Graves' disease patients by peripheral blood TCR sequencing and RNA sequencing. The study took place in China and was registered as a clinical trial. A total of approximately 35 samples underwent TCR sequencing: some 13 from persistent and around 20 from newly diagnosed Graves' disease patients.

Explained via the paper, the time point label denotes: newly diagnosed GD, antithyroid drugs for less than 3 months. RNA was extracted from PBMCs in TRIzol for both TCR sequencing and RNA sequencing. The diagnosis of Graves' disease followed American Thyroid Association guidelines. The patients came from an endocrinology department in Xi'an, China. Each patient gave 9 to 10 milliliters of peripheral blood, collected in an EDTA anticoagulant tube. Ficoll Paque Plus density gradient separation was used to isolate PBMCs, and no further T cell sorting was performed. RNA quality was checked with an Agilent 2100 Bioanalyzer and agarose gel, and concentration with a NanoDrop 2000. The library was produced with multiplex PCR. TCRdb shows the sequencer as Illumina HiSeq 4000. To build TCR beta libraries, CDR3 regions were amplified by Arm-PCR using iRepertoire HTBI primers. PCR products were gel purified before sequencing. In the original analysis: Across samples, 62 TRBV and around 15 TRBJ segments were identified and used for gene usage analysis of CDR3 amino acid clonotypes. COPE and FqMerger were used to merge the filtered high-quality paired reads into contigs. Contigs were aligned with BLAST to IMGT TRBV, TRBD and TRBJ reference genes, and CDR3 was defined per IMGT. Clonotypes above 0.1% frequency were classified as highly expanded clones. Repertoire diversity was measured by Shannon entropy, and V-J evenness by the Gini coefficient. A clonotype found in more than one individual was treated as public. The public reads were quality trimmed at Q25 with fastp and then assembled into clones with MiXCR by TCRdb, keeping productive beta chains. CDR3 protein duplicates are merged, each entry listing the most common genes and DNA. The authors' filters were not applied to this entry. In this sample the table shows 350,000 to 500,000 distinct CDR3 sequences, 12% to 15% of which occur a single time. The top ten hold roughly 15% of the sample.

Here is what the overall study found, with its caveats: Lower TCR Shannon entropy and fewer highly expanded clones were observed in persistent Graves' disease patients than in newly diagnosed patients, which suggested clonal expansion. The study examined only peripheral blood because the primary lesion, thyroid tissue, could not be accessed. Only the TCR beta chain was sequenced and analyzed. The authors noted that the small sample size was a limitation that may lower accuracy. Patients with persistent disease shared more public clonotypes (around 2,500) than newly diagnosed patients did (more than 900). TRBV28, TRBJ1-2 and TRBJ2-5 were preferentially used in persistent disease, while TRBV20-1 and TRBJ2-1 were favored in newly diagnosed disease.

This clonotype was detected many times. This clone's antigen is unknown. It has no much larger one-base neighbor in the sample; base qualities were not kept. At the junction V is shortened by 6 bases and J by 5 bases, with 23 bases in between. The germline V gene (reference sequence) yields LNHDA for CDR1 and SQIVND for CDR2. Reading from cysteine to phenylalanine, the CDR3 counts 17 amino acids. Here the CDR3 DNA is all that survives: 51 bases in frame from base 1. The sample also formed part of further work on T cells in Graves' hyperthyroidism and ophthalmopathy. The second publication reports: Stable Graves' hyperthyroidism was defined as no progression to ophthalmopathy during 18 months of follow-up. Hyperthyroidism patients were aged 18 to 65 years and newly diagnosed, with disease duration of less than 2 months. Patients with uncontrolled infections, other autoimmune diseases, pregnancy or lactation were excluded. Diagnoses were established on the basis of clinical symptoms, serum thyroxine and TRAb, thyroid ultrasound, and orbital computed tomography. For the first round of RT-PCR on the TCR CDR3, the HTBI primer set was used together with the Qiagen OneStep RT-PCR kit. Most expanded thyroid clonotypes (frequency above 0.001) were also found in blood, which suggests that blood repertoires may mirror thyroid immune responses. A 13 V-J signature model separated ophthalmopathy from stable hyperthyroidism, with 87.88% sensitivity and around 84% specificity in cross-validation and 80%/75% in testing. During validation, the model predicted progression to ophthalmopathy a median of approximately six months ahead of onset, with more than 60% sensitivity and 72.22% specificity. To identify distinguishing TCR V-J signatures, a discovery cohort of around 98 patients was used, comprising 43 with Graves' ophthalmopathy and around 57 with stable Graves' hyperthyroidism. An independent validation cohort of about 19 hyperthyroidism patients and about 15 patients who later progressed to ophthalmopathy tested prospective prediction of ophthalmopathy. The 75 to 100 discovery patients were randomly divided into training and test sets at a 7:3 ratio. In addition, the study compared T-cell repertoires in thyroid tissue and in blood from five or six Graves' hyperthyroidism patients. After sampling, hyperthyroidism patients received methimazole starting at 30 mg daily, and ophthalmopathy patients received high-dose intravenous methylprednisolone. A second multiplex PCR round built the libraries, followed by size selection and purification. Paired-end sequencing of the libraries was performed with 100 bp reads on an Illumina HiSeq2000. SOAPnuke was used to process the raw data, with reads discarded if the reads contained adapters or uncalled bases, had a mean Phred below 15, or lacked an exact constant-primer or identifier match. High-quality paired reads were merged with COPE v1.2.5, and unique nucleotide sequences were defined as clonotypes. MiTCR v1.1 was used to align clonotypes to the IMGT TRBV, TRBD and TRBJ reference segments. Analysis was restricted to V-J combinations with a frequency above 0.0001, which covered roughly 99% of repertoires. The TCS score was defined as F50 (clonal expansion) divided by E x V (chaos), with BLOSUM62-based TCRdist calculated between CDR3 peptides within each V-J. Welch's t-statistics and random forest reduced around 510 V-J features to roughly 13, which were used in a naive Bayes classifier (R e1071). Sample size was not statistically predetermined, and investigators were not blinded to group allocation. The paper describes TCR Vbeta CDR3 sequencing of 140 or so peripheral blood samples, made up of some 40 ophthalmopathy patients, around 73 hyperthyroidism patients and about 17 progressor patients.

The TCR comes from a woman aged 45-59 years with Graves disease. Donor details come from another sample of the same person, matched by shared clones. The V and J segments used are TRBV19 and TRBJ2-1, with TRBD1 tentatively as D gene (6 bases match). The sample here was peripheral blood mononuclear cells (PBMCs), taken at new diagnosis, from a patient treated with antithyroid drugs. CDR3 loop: CASRVSQGLPSHNEQFF. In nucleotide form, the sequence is TGTGCCAGTAGAGTATCTCAGGGGCTACCGTCCCACAATGAGCAGTTCTTC.